The 22 T cell receptor beta chains presented below share a single source sample, sequenced in a study of cytomegalovirus exposure and HLA in healthy donors. PCR used 60 Vbeta primers and 13 Jbeta primers. Generated by immunoSEQ multiplex PCR, the TCRdb table keeps only in-frame clones and is missing some. The sample comprises 150,000 to 200,000 clones, almost 85% of which are singletons, and around 0.27% rests with the top ten. Sequencing was done on a sample of PBMCs. The receptors here all came from a boy aged 5-17 years in good health and CMV-seronegative.

This chain joins TRBV6-5 and TRBJ1-2, with 8 positions matching TRBD1. With V trimmed by 6 bases and J by 4 bases, 7 bases remained unmatched. The CDR3 length is 14 residues. CDR1 is MNHEY and CDR2 is SVGAGI in the germline V gene. The CDR3 bases are TGTGCCAGCAGCCTGACAGGGGAGATCTATGGCTACACCTTC. Translation: CASSLTGEIYGYTF.

The J gene is TRBJ2-3, the V gene TRBV19; 8 bases are a match to TRBD1. V trimming: 4 bases; J trimming: 7 bases; junction bases outside the gene matches: 10. The CDR3 runs 15 residues. Looked up from germline, CDR1 is LNHDA and CDR2 is SQIVND (reference sequence). CDR3 loop: CASSRPGQAFHTQYF. CDR3 nucleotides: TGTGCCAGTAGTAGGCCGGGACAGGCCTTCCATACGCAGTATTTT.

The V gene is TRBV11-2, the J gene TRBJ2-7; 8 positions agree with TRBD2. V lost 4 bases to trimming and J lost 1 base; unmatched junction nucleotides: 12. Germline assignment: CDR1 SGHAT and CDR2 FQNNGV. The CDR3 has 17 amino acids. The CDR3 sequence: CASSSTAGLGTSYEQYF. The CDR3 coding sequence is TGTGCCAGCAGCTCCACGGCGGGACTAGGAACATCCTACGAGCAGTACTTC.

The J gene is TRBJ1-5, the V gene TRBV19, with D possibly being TRBD1 (6 bases). Deletions cut 5 bases from V and 4 bases from J, with 12 bases between. This CDR3 has 14 residues. Per germline, CDR1 LNHDA and CDR2 SQIVND (reference sequence). The CDR3 protein is CASSQQGYNQPQHF. DNA for the CDR3: TGTGCCAGTAGTCAACAGGGCTATAATCAGCCCCAGCATTTT.

The count of this clone is one. This chain connects TRBV9 to TRBJ1-1; D is ambiguous. Looked up from germline, CDR1 is SGDLS and CDR2 is YYNGEE. Trimming took 0 bases from V and 3 from J, leaving 15 bases between them. The CDR3 loop spans 16 amino acids. In DNA, the CDR3 is TGTGCCAGCAGCGTAGTTGCCCCTGGGAGGGACACTGAAGCTTTCTTT. Translated, it gives CASSVVAPGRDTEAFF.

The rearrangement uses TRBV18 and TRBJ1-2; D call uncertain. The V end lost 2 bases, the J end lost 3 bases, and 10 bases lay between the germline ends. The CDR3 totals 14 residues. Per germline, CDR1 KGHSH and CDR2 LQKENI. CDR3 in DNA: TGTGCCAGCTCACCAGTGGGAGCTGACTATGGCTACACCTTC. It encodes CASSPVGADYGYTF.

The chain has TRBV27 and TRBJ1-3, with 9 nucleotides matching TRBD1. The CDR3 runs 15 residues. Germline V gives CDR1 MNHEY, CDR2 SMNVEV (reference sequence). V lost 6 bases to trimming and J lost 4 bases; unmatched junction nucleotides: 7. The CDR3 coding sequence is TGTGCCAGCAGATTAGGGACAGGGAGGGGAAACACCATATATTTT. Translating gives CASRLGTGRGNTIYF.

This clone appeared once. CDR3 sequence: CAWLRTGPYNEQFF. The CDR3 DNA sequence: TGTGCCTGGCTCCGTACTGGGCCTTACAATGAGCAGTTCTTC. The gene calls are TRBV30 and TRBJ2-1; D call uncertain. Germline-derived CDR1 and CDR2 are GTSNPN and SVGIG (reference sequence). V was cut by 5 bases and J by 4 bases, with 15 bases left in between. CDR3 size: 14 residues.

The chain links TRBV5-4 to TRBJ1-6; 8 bases align to TRBD1. The trim removed 4 bases at V and 11 bases at J, leaving 2 bases unmatched. This CDR3 is 12 amino acids long. Germline V gives CDR1 SGHNT, CDR2 YYREEE (reference sequence). The CDR3 coding sequence is TGTGCCAGCAGCCGGGACAGGCCACCCCTCCACTTT. It translates to CASSRDRPPLHF.

With respect to this clone: This sample includes further DNA sequences coding for the same CDR3. The chain is built from TRBV27 and TRBJ1-1; D is uncertain. The CDR3 spans 13 residues. Trimming took off 2 bases at V and 1 base at J, with 5 bases between the two ends. CDR1 and CDR2 from the germline V gene are MNHEY and SMNVEV (reference sequence). The CDR3 sequence: CASSLGGNTEAFF. CDR3 nucleotides: TGTGCCAGCAGTTTAGGAGGGAACACTGAAGCTTTCTTT.

Only one count was recorded for this clone. The chain joins TRBV5-1 to TRBJ2-7, with TRBD2 matching over 9 bases. Unmatched junction bases numbered 9, after V lost 5 bases and J lost 0 bases. The CDR3 loop spans 16 amino acids. Germline V gene data show CDR1 as SGHRS and CDR2 as YFSETQ. CDR3: CASSPRTSAFSYEQYF. Written as DNA, the CDR3 is TGCGCCAGCAGTCCCCGGACTAGCGCCTTCTCCTACGAGCAGTACTTC. The whole variable domain, filled in from reference TRBV5-1 and TRBJ2-7, reads KAGVTQTPRYLIKTRGQQVTLSCSPISGHRSVSWYQQTPGQGLQFLFEYFSETQRNKGNFPGRFSGRQFSNSRSEMNVSTLELGDSALYLCASSPRTSAFSYEQYFGPGTRLTVT.

The chain uses TRBV9 and TRBJ1-1; maybe TRBD1 (5 bases). The V end was cut by 0 bases, the J end by 5 bases, with 11 bases between. The CDR3 is 14 amino acids. Germline V lookup: CDR1 SGDLS, CDR2 YYNGEE. The CDR3 loop reads CASSVDPGRTEAFF. The CDR3, as DNA: TGTGCCAGCAGCGTAGATCCAGGGAGGACTGAAGCTTTCTTT.

The genes are TRBV6-5 and TRBJ2-3; TRBD2 is a possible D gene (6 bases). Germline-derived CDR1 and CDR2 are MNHEY and SVGAGI. The V gene lost 1 base and the J gene lost 1 base, with 9 bases spanning the gap. This CDR3 has 15 amino acids. CDR3 DNA: TGTGCCAGCAGTTACTGGGGGGAGGGCACAGATACGCAGTATTTT. Its translation is CASSYWGEGTDTQYF.

The V and J genes are TRBV19 and TRBJ2-1, with D maybe TRBD1 (5 bases). The germline V gene encodes CDR1 LNHDA and CDR2 SQIVND (reference sequence). Trimming left V 5 bases short and J 7 bases short, with 21 bases between. This CDR3 region has 16 residues. CDR3 region: CASSDRGQAKGNEQFF. Written as DNA, the CDR3 is TGTGCCAGTAGTGACCGAGGACAAGCCAAAGGGAATGAGCAGTTCTTC.

This CDR3 reads CASSEGTGGTYEQYF. The CDR3 nucleotides read TGCGCCAGCAGTGAAGGCACAGGGGGTACCTACGAGCAGTACTTC. The chain recombines TRBV10-1 with TRBJ2-7; 8 bases agree with TRBD1. V was pared by 3 bases and J by 2 bases, with 6 bases of the junction left unmatched. This CDR3 is built from 15 residues. Germline CDR1 and CDR2: WNHNN and SYGVQD (reference sequence).

V usage is TRBV28 and J usage is TRBJ2-6; D is unclear. Trimming cost V 5 bases and J 0 bases, with 5 bases left between them. CDR3 length equals 14 residues. Per germline, CDR1 MDHEN and CDR2 SYDVKM. The CDR3 is CASSMYSGANVLTF. CDR3 bases: TGTGCCAGCAGTATGTACTCTGGGGCCAACGTCCTGACTTTC. The full variable domain, completed using reference TRBV28 and TRBJ2-6, is DVKVTQSSRYLVKRTGEKVFLECVQDMDHENMFWYRQDPGLGLRLIYFSYDVKMKEKGDIPEGYSVSREKKERFSLILESASTNQTSMYLCASSMYSGANVLTFGAGSRLTVL.

V and J are TRBV9 and TRBJ2-7, with 7 bases that match TRBD1. With V trimmed by 0 bases and J by 3 bases, 9 bases remained unmatched. In germline, CDR1 is SGDLS, CDR2 YYNGEE. The CDR3 spans 16 residues. This CDR3 reads CASSVGLGRGNYEQYF. In DNA form, the CDR3 reads TGTGCCAGCAGCGTAGGGTTGGGCAGGGGGAACTACGAGCAGTACTTC. Based on the CDR3 plus reference TRBV9 and TRBJ2-7, the full variable domain is DSGVTQTPKHLITATGQRVTLRCSPRSGDLSVYWYQQSLDQGLQFLIQYYNGEERAKGNILERFSAQQFPDLHSELNLSSLELGDSALYFCASSVGLGRGNYEQYFGPGTRLTVT.

This clone was observed a handful of times. The V call is TRBV4-1, the J call TRBJ1-1; D is uncertain. From germline, CDR1 is MGHRA and CDR2 YSYEKL. This CDR3 is built from 15 residues. Trimming took off 0 bases at V and 0 bases at J, with 8 bases between the two ends. This chain's CDR3 is CASSQDRRLNTEAFF. The CDR3, as DNA: TGCGCCAGCAGCCAAGACCGCAGGCTGAACACTGAAGCTTTCTTT.

J is TRBJ1-2 and V is TRBV7-2, with TRBD1 as a possible D gene (6 bases). V lost 6 bases to trimming and J lost 2 bases, with 10 bases between them. The CDR3 is 13 residues long. The germline V gene encodes CDR1 SGHTA and CDR2 FQGNSA. The DNA for the CDR3 is TGTGCCAGCAGAAAGGGGGTAAACTATGGCTACACCTTC. Its protein is CASRKGVNYGYTF.

The chain joins TRBV27 to TRBJ2-7; 9 nucleotides agree with TRBD1. Germline CDR1 and CDR2: MNHEY and SMNVEV (reference sequence). The CDR3 is made up of 13 amino acids. The V segment lost 5 bases and the J segment 3 bases; nucleotides outside the gene matches: 2. This CDR3 is CASSGQGSYEQYF. As DNA, the CDR3 is TGTGCCAGCAGTGGACAGGGGAGCTACGAGCAGTACTTC.

This clone appeared once. V and J are TRBV2 and TRBJ2-3, with TRBD2 identical over 14 bases. Unmatched junction bases numbered 10, after V lost 6 bases and J lost 2 bases. In germline, CDR1 is SNHLY, CDR2 FYNNEI. CDR3 length equals 18 residues. The CDR3 DNA sequence: TGTGCCAGCAGAGTAACGGGACTAGCGGGAGAGGTCACAGATACGCAGTATTTT. It specifies CASRVTGLAGEVTDTQYF.

The CDR3 DNA is TGCAGTGCTTGGGACTACCCCGAGCAGTTCTTC. Amino acids: CSAWDYPEQFF. The V and J genes are TRBV20-1 and TRBJ2-1; 7 bases map to TRBD2. The CDR3 runs 11 residues. Germline CDR1 DFQATT, CDR2 SNEGSKA (reference sequence). The V and J ends lost 5 bases and 10 bases, in that order; junction bases with no gene match: 5.